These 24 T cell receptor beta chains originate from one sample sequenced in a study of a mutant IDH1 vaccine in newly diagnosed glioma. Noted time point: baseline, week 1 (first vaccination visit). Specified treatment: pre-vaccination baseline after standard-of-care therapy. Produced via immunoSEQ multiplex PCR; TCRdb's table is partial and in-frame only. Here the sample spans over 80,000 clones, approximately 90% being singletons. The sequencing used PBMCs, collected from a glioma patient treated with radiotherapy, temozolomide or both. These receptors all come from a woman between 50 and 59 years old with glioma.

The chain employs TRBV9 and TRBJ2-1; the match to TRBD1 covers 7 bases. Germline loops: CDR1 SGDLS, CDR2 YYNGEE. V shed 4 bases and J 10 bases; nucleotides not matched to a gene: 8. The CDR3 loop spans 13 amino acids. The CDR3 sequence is CASSKGTAREQFF. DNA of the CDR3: TGTGCCAGCAGCAAAGGGACAGCCCGGGAGCAGTTCTTC.

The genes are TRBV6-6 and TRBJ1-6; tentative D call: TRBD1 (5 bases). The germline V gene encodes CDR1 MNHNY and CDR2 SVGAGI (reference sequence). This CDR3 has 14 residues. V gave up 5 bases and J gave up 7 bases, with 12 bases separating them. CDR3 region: CASSLGGGNSPLHF. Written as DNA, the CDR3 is TGTGCCAGCAGTCTTGGGGGGGGAAATTCACCCCTCCACTTT.

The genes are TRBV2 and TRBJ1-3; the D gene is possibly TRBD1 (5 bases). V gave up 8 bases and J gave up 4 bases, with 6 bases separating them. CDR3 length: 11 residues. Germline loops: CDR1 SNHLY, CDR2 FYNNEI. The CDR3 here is CASRTGNTIYF. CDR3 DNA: TGTGCCAGCCGGACAGGAAACACCATATATTTT.

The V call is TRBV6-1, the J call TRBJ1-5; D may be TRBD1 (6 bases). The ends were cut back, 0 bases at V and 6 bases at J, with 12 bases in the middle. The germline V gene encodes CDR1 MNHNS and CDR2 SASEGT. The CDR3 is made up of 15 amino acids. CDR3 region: CASSEALGGTQPQHF. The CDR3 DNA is TGTGCCAGCAGTGAAGCTTTGGGGGGCACTCAGCCCCAGCATTTT.

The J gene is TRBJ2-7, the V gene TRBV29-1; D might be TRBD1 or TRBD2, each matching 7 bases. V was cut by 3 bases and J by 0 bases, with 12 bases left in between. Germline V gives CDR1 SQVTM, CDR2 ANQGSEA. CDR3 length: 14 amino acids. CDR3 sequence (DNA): TGCAGCGTTGAGGAGCGGGACAGCTCCTACGAGCAGTACTTC. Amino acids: CSVEERDSSYEQYF.

The CDR3 is CASSLDPVMSTDTQYF. The CDR3 DNA sequence: TGCGCCAGCAGCTTGGATCCGGTTATGAGCACAGATACGCAGTATTTT. The rearrangement joins TRBV5-1 to TRBJ2-3; D is undetermined. V was pared by 0 bases and J by 0 bases, with 11 bases between. The CDR3 is 16 amino acids. The germline V gene has CDR1 SGHRS and CDR2 YFSETQ.

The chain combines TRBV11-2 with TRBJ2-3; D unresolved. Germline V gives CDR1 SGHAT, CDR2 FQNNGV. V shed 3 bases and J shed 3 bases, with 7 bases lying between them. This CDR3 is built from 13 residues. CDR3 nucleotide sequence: TGTGCCAGCAGCTTTTTATTTACAGATACGCAGTATTTT. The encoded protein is CASSFLFTDTQYF.

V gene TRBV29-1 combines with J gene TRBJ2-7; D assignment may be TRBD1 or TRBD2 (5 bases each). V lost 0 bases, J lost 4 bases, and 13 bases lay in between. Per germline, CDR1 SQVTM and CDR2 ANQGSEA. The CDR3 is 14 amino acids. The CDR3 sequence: CSVEDRGTGYEQYF. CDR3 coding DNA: TGCAGCGTTGAAGATCGAGGGACGGGTTACGAGCAGTACTTC.

CDR3 nucleotides: TGTGCCAGCAGTTTAATAGACAGAGGCACAGATACGCAGTATTTT. Translating it yields CASSLIDRGTDTQYF. The rearrangement uses TRBV27 and TRBJ2-3; D possibly corresponds to TRBD1 (5 bases). Per the germline V gene, CDR1 is MNHEY and CDR2 is SMNVEV (reference sequence). The CDR3 runs to 15 residues. Trimming took off 2 bases at V and 1 base at J, with 10 bases between the two ends.

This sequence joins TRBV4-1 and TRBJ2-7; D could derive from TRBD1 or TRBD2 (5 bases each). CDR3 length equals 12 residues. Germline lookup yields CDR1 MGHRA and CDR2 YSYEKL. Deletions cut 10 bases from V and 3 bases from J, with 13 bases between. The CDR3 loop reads CATGTDNYEQYF. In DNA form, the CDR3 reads TGCGCCACCGGGACGGATAACTACGAGCAGTACTTC.

CDR3 sequence: CASTAEAGSTDTQYF. CDR3 in DNA: TGTGCCAGCACCGCAGAAGCGGGTTCCACAGATACGCAGTATTTT. The chain uses TRBV9 and TRBJ2-3, with a tentative D call TRBD2 (6 bases). Germline CDR1 is SGDLS and CDR2 is YYNGEE. CDR3 length: 15 residues. Trimming shortened V by 6 bases and J by 2 bases, and 16 bases separated the two germline ends.

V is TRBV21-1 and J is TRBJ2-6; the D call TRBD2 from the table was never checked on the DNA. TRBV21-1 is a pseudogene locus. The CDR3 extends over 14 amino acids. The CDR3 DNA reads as TGTGCCAGCAGCGGAGTCTCTGGGGCCAACGTCCTGACTTTC. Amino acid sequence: CASSGVSGANVLTF.

The CDR3 reads CASTLGGSYNEQFF. The CDR3 DNA reads as TGTGCCAGCACCCTGGGGGGCTCCTACAATGAGCAGTTCTTC. The genes are TRBV27 and TRBJ2-1, with D tentatively TRBD2 (6 bases). V lost 7 bases and J 0 bases, leaving 10 bases between the germline ends. Looked up from germline, CDR1 is MNHEY and CDR2 is SMNVEV (reference sequence). The CDR3 has 14 amino acids.

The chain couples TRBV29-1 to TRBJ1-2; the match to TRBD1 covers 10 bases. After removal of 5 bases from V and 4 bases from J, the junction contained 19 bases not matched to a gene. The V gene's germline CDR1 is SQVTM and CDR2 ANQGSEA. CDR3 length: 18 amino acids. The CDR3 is CSVRSNPGTGEAFYGYTF. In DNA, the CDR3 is TGCAGCGTTCGGTCCAATCCCGGGACAGGGGAAGCGTTCTATGGCTACACCTTC.

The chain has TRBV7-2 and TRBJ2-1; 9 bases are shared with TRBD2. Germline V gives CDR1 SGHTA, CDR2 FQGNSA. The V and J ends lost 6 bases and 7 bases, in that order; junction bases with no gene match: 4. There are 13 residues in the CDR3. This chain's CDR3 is CASRTSGYNEQFF. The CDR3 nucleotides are TGTGCCAGCAGGACTAGCGGTTATAATGAGCAGTTCTTC.

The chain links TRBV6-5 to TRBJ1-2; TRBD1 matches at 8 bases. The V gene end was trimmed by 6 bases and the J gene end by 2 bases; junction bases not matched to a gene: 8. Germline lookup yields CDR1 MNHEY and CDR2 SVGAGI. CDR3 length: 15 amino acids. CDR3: CASSSRDRTNYGYTF. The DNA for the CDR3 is TGTGCCAGCAGCTCCCGGGACAGGACAAACTATGGCTACACCTTC.

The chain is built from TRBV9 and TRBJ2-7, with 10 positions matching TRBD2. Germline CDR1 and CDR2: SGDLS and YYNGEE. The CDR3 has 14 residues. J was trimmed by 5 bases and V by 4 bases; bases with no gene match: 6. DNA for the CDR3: TGTGCCAGCAGCACTAGCGGGACCTTTAACGAGCAGTACTTC. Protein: CASSTSGTFNEQYF.

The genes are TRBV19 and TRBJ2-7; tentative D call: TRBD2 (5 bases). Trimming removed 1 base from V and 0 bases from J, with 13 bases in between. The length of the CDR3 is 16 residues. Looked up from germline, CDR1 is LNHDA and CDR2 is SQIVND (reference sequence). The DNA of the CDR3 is TGTGCCAGTAGTATAGTAGGCGGGTCCTCCTCCTACGAGCAGTACTTC. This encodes CASSIVGGSSSYEQYF.

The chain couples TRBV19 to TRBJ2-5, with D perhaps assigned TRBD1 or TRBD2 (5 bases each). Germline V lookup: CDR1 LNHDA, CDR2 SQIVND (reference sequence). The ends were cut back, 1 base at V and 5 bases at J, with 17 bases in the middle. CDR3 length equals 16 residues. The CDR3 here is CASSIGGTRGSETQYF. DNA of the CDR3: TGTGCCAGTAGTATAGGAGGGACCCGTGGGTCGGAGACCCAGTACTTC.

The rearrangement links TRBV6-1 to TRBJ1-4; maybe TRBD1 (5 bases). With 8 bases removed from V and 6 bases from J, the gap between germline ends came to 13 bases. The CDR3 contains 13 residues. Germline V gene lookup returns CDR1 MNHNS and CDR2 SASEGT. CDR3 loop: CASDPGRDEKLFF. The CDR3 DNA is TGTGCCAGCGATCCTGGCAGGGATGAAAAACTGTTTTTT.

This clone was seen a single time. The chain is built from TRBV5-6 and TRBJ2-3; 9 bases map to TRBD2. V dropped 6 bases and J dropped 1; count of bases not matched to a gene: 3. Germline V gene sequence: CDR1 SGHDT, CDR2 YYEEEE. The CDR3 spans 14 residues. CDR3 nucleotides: TGTGCCAGCAACCGACTAGCGGGCACAGATACGCAGTATTTT. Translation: CASNRLAGTDTQYF.

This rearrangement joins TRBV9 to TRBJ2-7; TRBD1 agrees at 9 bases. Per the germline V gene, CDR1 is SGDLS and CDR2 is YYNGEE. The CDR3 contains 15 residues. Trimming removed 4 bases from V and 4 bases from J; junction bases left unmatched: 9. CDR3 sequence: CASSLSGTGMYEQYF. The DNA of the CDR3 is TGTGCCAGCAGCCTGTCCGGGACAGGGATGTACGAGCAGTACTTC.

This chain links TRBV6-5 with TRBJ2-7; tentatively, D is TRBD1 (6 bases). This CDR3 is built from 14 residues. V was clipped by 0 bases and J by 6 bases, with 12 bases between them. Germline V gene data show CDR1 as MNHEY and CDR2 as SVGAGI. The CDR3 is CASSYSTGISEQYF. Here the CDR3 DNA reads TGTGCCAGCAGTTACTCAACAGGGATCAGCGAGCAGTACTTC.

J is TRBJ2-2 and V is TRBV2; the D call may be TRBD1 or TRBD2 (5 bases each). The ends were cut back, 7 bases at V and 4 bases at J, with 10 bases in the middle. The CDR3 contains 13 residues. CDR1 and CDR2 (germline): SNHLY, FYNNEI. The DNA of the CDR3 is TGTGCCAGCAAACCGGGACCCACCGGGGAGCTGTTTTTT. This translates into CASKPGPTGELFF.